The rows below give T cell receptor beta chains drawn from one sample of a study of identical twins. MiXCR, run by TCRdb on the 5' RACE reads, gives a single entry per CDR3 protein. The sample holds around 670,000 distinct CDR3 sequences, around 6% seen once. The sequencing sample was made of naive T cells sorted from blood. Receptor source: a man younger than 35 in good health. CDR3s include the opening cysteine and the closing phenylalanine or tryptophan. D genes are given only for firm matches. A clone size is listed for some rows: how often the clone was seen (once, few, many), or a class if it is expanded.

CDR3aa: CASSQAIGSTDTQYF
CDR3nt: TGTGCCAGCAGCCAAGCAATTGGAAGCACAGATACGCAGTATTTT
j_gene: TRBJ2-3
d_gene: NA
abundance: many
v_gene: TRBV3-1

CDR3aa: CASREREGRVIGNEQFF
CDR3nt: TGTGCCAGCAGGGAGCGGGAGGGCCGGGTGATAGGGAATGAGCAGTTCTTC
j_gene: TRBJ2-1
d_gene: TRBD2
abundance: NA
v_gene: TRBV12-3/TRBV12-4

CDR3aa: CASSPGRGQFF
CDR3nt: TGTGCCAGCAGCCCAGGACGGGGGCAGTTCTTC
j_gene: TRBJ2-1
d_gene: NA
abundance: many
v_gene: TRBV7-9

CDR3aa: CASSISTGHVQETQYF
CDR3nt: TGTGCCAGCAGTATCTCAACGGGACACGTTCAAGAGACCCAGTACTTC
j_gene: TRBJ2-5
d_gene: NA
abundance: few
v_gene: TRBV28

CDR3aa: CSARSLAIRPDTQYF
CDR3nt: TGCAGTGCTAGGTCACTAGCGATCCGCCCAGATACGCAGTATTTT
j_gene: TRBJ2-3
d_gene: TRBD2
abundance: many
v_gene: TRBV20-1

CDR3aa: CASRPQGQGSSYEQYF
CDR3nt: TGTGCCAGCAGGCCTCAAGGACAGGGAAGCTCCTACGAGCAGTACTTC
j_gene: TRBJ2-7
d_gene: TRBD1
abundance: few
v_gene: TRBV6-1

CDR3aa: CSGMPTASGNTIYF
CDR3nt: TGCAGCGGAATGCCGACAGCCTCTGGAAACACCATATATTTT
j_gene: TRBJ1-3
d_gene: NA
abundance: many
v_gene: TRBV29-1

CDR3aa: CSARRPSGIAEQFF
CDR3nt: TGCAGTGCTAGAAGGCCTAGCGGGATCGCTGAGCAGTTCTTC
j_gene: TRBJ2-1
d_gene: TRBD2
abundance: many
v_gene: TRBV20-1

CDR3aa: CASSLASIYEQYF
CDR3nt: TGTGCCAGCAGCTTAGCCTCAATCTACGAGCAGTACTTC
j_gene: TRBJ2-7
d_gene: NA
abundance: few
v_gene: TRBV11-2

CDR3aa: CSGGEGAYNEQFF
CDR3nt: TGCAGTGGGGGGGAGGGGGCGTACAATGAGCAGTTCTTC
j_gene: TRBJ2-1
d_gene: NA
abundance: many
v_gene: TRBV20-1

CDR3aa: CASSPSGAGGYNEQFF
CDR3nt: TGTGCCAGCAGCCCCTCGGGAGCGGGAGGGTACAATGAGCAGTTCTTC
j_gene: TRBJ2-1
d_gene: TRBD2
abundance: NA
v_gene: TRBV7-6

CDR3aa: CAIKSGTYEQYF
CDR3nt: TGTGCCATCAAGAGCGGGACCTACGAGCAGTACTTC
j_gene: TRBJ2-7
d_gene: TRBD2
abundance: few
v_gene: TRBV10-3

CDR3aa: CATSEAFAGGRNEQFF
CDR3nt: TGTGCCACCAGTGAAGCCTTTGCGGGAGGGCGTAATGAGCAGTTCTTC
j_gene: TRBJ2-1
d_gene: TRBD2
abundance: NA
v_gene: TRBV24-1

CDR3aa: CASSQDRGSYSGNTIYF
CDR3nt: TGTGCCAGCAGCCAAGATAGGGGCAGTTACTCTGGAAACACCATATATTTT
j_gene: TRBJ1-3
d_gene: NA
abundance: NA
v_gene: TRBV3-1

CDR3aa: CASSEELTGGTQYF
CDR3nt: TGCGCCAGCAGCGAGGAATTGACGGGGGGGACCCAGTACTTC
j_gene: TRBJ2-5
d_gene: TRBD2
abundance: NA
v_gene: TRBV5-1

CDR3aa: CSVEWQLEAFF
CDR3nt: TGCAGCGTTGAGTGGCAGCTTGAAGCTTTCTTT
j_gene: TRBJ1-1
d_gene: NA
abundance: many
v_gene: TRBV29-1